A selection of T cell receptor beta chains follows, all from one sample in a study of Graves' ophthalmopathy and Graves' hyperthyroidism. TCRdb re-analysed the multiplex PCR reads in MiXCR, keeping a single row per CDR3 protein. The repertoire holds more than 550,000 distinct CDR3 sequences, with 35% to 50% as singletons. The sequenced material came from peripheral blood. The receptors were gathered from an adult man with Graves' ophthalmopathy. CDR3s include the opening cysteine and the closing phenylalanine or tryptophan. D genes are given only for firm matches. Rows may omit the clone size; those that give it use once, few, many or a size class.

TRBV7-8,TRBJ2-7,.,many,TGTGCCAGCAGCGGGGACAACTCCTACGAGCAGTACTTC,CASSGDNSYEQYF
TRBV7-8,TRBJ1-5,TRBD1,few,TGTGCCAGCAGCGGGGGACAGACCAGACATCAGCCCCAGCATTTT,CASSGGQTRHQPQHF
TRBV30,TRBJ2-5,.,few,TGTGCCTGGAGTCAGGGGAGGGAGACCCAGTACTTC,CAWSQGRETQYF
TRBV9,TRBJ1-3,.,many,TGTGCCAGCTCTCCGAGGGTTCGAACTGGAAACACCATATATTTT,CASSPRVRTGNTIYF
TRBV4-3,TRBJ1-1,.,few,TGCGCCAGCAGCCCCGTCGGGGTCCCGGCAGCTTTCTTT,CASSPVGVPAAFF
TRBV20-1,TRBJ1-2,.,many,TGCAGTGCTAACCAGGACTATGGCTACACCTTC,CSANQDYGYTF
TRBV5-1,TRBJ1-1,.,many,TGCGCCAGCAGCCCCGGACCCACGACTGAAGCTTTCTTT,CASSPGPTTEAFF
TRBV20-1,TRBJ1-2,.,many,TGCAGTGCTAGGGGGAGCTATGGCTACACCTTC,CSARGSYGYTF
TRBV29-1,TRBJ2-7,TRBD2,many,TGCAGCGTTGAAGGTCTCCCGGGACTAGCGGCCTACGAGCAGTACTTC,CSVEGLPGLAAYEQYF
TRBV6-1,TRBJ1-6,.,many,TGTGCCAGCAGTGAATCCGAGTCTTTTACCCTCCACTTT,CASSESESFTLHF
TRBV5-1,TRBJ1-2,TRBD1,.,TGCGCCAGCACCGGGGACAGGGGGGGCTATGGCTACACCTTC,CASTGDRGGYGYTF
TRBV20-1,TRBJ1-5,.,once,TGCAGTGCCAGCAGTGAAAGGGGGGGTCAGCCCCAGCATTTT,CSASSERGGQPQHF